These 11 T cell receptor beta chains share one sample of origin, sequenced in a study of T cell changes during pregnancy in multiple sclerosis. Profiled with immunoSEQ multiplex PCR; TCRdb holds only in-frame clones, not every one. The data show some 60,000 clones, with 80% to 90% seen just once and 0.38% held by the top ten. The sample was CD4+ T cells from peripheral blood mononuclear cells, taken in the third trimester of pregnancy. These receptors came from a female donor with multiple sclerosis, enrolled in a pregnancy study.

The chain links TRBV20-1 to TRBJ1-1; D is undetermined. CDR3 length: 11 amino acids. V was cut by 5 bases and J by 3 bases, with 7 bases left in between. The germline V gene encodes CDR1 DFQATT and CDR2 SNEGSKA (reference sequence). CDR3 region: CSAPSDTEAFF. In DNA, the CDR3 is TGCAGTGCTCCCTCGGACACTGAAGCTTTCTTT.

The rearrangement links TRBV7-9 to TRBJ1-2; no definite D call. V was clipped by 3 bases and J by 2 bases, with 7 bases between them. Germline assignment: CDR1 SEHNR and CDR2 FQNEAQ (reference sequence). The CDR3 runs to 13 residues. Here the CDR3 DNA reads TGTGCCAGCAGCTTTGGCAGGAACTATGGCTACACCTTC. This codes for CASSFGRNYGYTF.

The V call is TRBV10-3, the J call TRBJ1-2, with D unresolved. V shed 3 bases and J shed 0 bases, with 8 bases lying between them. The CDR3 loop spans 14 amino acids. CDR1 is ENHRY and CDR2 is SYGVKD in the germline V gene. CDR3 sequence: CAISDRTANYGYTF. Written as DNA, the CDR3 is TGTGCCATCAGTGATAGAACAGCTAACTATGGCTACACCTTC.

This chain links TRBV5-8 with TRBJ1-1; perhaps TRBD1 as D (6 bases). Trimming removed 6 bases from V and 1 base from J, with 25 bases in between. The CDR3 spans 18 residues. Looked up from germline, CDR1 is SGHTS and CDR2 is YDEGEE. The DNA for the CDR3 is TGTGCCAGCATCCTGGGATCGGACAGAAGCTATGAGAACACTGAAGCTTTCTTT. Protein sequence: CASILGSDRSYENTEAFF.

The V gene is TRBV7-9, the J gene TRBJ1-1; 9 bases are a match to TRBD1. Per the germline V gene, CDR1 is SEHNR and CDR2 is FQNEAQ (reference sequence). The CDR3 runs 13 residues. J lost 7 bases, V lost 4 bases, and 4 bases had no gene match. The CDR3 loop reads CASSWTGDLEAFF. The CDR3 DNA reads TGTGCCAGCAGCTGGACAGGGGACCTTGAAGCTTTCTTT. Supplemented by reference TRBV7-9 and TRBJ1-1, the full variable domain reads DTGVSQNPRHKITKRGQNVTFRCDPISEHNRLYWYRQTLGQGPEFLTYFQNEAQLEKSRLLSDRFSAERPKGSFSTLEIQRTEQGDSAMYLCASSWTGDLEAFFGQGTRLTVV.

The chain employs TRBV30 and TRBJ2-3; no firm D call. Trimming left V 2 bases short and J 2 bases short, with 11 bases between. The CDR3 totals 14 residues. CDR1 and CDR2 (germline): GTSNPN, SVGIG (reference sequence). The CDR3 spells CAWSPGGSTDTQYF. The CDR3 nucleotides read TGTGCCTGGAGTCCCGGCGGATCCACAGATACGCAGTATTTT.

This chain connects TRBV5-8 to TRBJ2-2; no clear D. The germline gives CDR1 SGHTS, CDR2 YDEGEE. This CDR3 region has 11 residues. The ends were cut back, 4 bases at V and 8 bases at J, with 6 bases in the middle. The CDR3 bases are TGTGCCAGCAGCCGGTATGGGGAGCTGTTTTTT. Protein product: CASSRYGELFF.

The rearrangement joins TRBV5-8 to TRBJ1-3; no definite D call. The V gene's germline CDR1 is SGHTS and CDR2 YDEGEE. The CDR3 totals 17 residues. Trimming took 0 bases from V and 0 from J, leaving 13 bases between them. CDR3 DNA: TGTGCCAGCAGCTTGGGTCTGGCAGATATCTCTGGAAACACCATATATTTT. Residues: CASSLGLADISGNTIYF.

J is TRBJ2-2 and V is TRBV23-1; TRBD2 matches at 14 bases. TRBV23-1 is treated as an ORF (open reading frame) with a function not yet certain. Trimming took 4 bases from V and 3 from J; bases not matched to a gene: 4. The CDR3 extends over 17 amino acids. The CDR3 nucleotides read TGCGCCAGCAGTCTCCGACTAGCGGGAGGGGACACCGGGGAGCTGTTTTTT. Its protein product is CASSLRLAGGDTGELFF.

This rearrangement joins TRBV5-4 to TRBJ2-2; 10 bases agree with TRBD2. This CDR3 has 18 residues. V lost 0 bases, J lost 4 bases, and 9 bases stayed unmatched. The germline V gene has CDR1 SGHNT and CDR2 YYREEE (reference sequence). This CDR3 is CASSLGGLLAGATGELFF. The CDR3 DNA is TGTGCCAGCAGCTTGGGTGGGTTGCTAGCGGGAGCCACCGGGGAGCTGTTTTTT.

V gene TRBV18 combines with J gene TRBJ1-1, with D tentatively TRBD1 (6 bases). Germline V gives CDR1 KGHSH, CDR2 LQKENI. The CDR3 sequence is 16 residues long. Trimming cost V 5 bases and J 8 bases, with 24 bases left between them. The CDR3 sequence: CASSATTGSHQIEAFF. The CDR3 DNA reads TGTGCCAGCTCAGCGACAACAGGGTCCCACCAAATAGAAGCTTTCTTT.